These 24 T cell receptor beta chains share one sample of origin, sequenced in a study of T cell responses to AZD1222 COVID-19 vaccine. Some clones are missing from TCRdb's copy, which holds only in-frame ones; the method was immunoSEQ multiplex PCR. The sample lists 66,000 or so clones, around 79% occurring once. Sequencing used peripheral blood, obtained on day 0 of MenACWY control vaccination. These receptors were taken from an adult in good health.

The rearrangement joins TRBV7-2 to TRBJ2-2; D perhaps matches TRBD1 (6 bases). Trimming took 4 bases from V and 8 from J, leaving 11 bases between them. The CDR3 totals 13 residues. Germline V gene data show CDR1 as SGHTA and CDR2 as FQGNSA. Written as DNA, the CDR3 is TGTGCCAGCAGCTCCCAGAGGGGGGGGGAGCTGTTTTTT. It translates to CASSSQRGGELFF. The full variable domain, completed using reference TRBV7-2 and TRBJ2-2, is GAGVSQSPSNKVTEKGKDVELRCDPISGHTALYWYRQSLGQGLEFLIYFQGNSAPDKSGLPSDRFSAERTGGSVSTLTIQRTQQEDSAVYLCASSSQRGGELFFGEGSRLTVL.

The chain's CDR3 is CAAGTRGISGYTF. As DNA, the CDR3 is TGTGCCGCAGGGACCCGGGGTATTAGTGGCTACACCTTC. J is TRBJ1-2 and V is TRBV5-6; maybe TRBD1 (5 bases). This CDR3 comprises 13 residues. Trimming took off 10 bases at V and 7 bases at J, with 20 bases between the two ends. Germline V gene sequence: CDR1 SGHDT, CDR2 YYEEEE.

The chain links TRBV2 to TRBJ1-5; possibly TRBD1 for D (5 bases). The germline V gene has CDR1 SNHLY and CDR2 FYNNEI. The V gene lost 7 bases and the J gene lost 5 bases, with 15 bases spanning the gap. CDR3 length: 14 residues. As DNA, the CDR3 is TGTGCCAGCACCGAGGGAGGGGTACATCAGCCCCAGCATTTT. It is translated as CASTEGGVHQPQHF.

The CDR3 is CASSFRGSTEAFF. CDR3 DNA sequence: TGTGCCAGCAGTTTTAGAGGGAGCACTGAAGCTTTCTTT. The chain is built from TRBV28 and TRBJ1-1; D gene unclear. V gave up 3 bases and J gave up 4 bases, with 9 bases separating them. The V gene's germline CDR1 is MDHEN and CDR2 SYDVKM. The CDR3 runs to 13 residues.

The rearrangement links TRBV11-2 to TRBJ2-5, with D tentatively TRBD2 (6 bases). The CDR3 extends over 14 amino acids. Germline V gene sequence: CDR1 SGHAT, CDR2 FQNNGV. V was trimmed by 5 bases and J by 5 bases, leaving 15 bases between them. CDR3 residues: CASSPNGRGETQYF. For the CDR3, the DNA is TGTGCCAGCAGCCCAAACGGACGGGGGGAGACCCAGTACTTC.

The CDR3 sequence: CASSVEAIPGNTIYF. CDR3 DNA sequence: TGTGCCAGCAGCGTAGAGGCAATCCCTGGAAACACCATATATTTT. The chain recombines TRBV9 with TRBJ1-3, with no clear D. Germline lookup yields CDR1 SGDLS and CDR2 YYNGEE. The CDR3 runs to 15 residues. V lost 0 bases, J lost 2 bases, and 9 bases lay in between.

CDR3 amino acids: CSVVAETQYF. CDR3 nucleotides: TGCAGCGTGGTAGCCGAGACCCAGTACTTC. V gene TRBV29-1 combines with J gene TRBJ2-5; D call uncertain. The germline gives CDR1 SQVTM, CDR2 ANQGSEA. Deletions cut 6 bases from V and 5 bases from J, with 7 bases between. The CDR3 is 10 amino acids.

The chain has TRBV6-2 or TRBV6-3 and TRBJ1-2, with no clear D. The CDR3 runs to 13 residues. Germline V gene lookup returns CDR1 MNHEY and CDR2 SVGEGT. V was shortened by 6 bases and J by 7 bases, with 15 bases between the two germline ends. CDR3 sequence: CASSPADSGGYTF. CDR3 in DNA: TGTGCCAGCAGCCCGGCGGACTCCGGTGGCTACACCTTC.

V is TRBV2 and J is TRBJ1-5; D is uncertain. The CDR3 has 13 amino acids. The V end was cut by 4 bases, the J end by 3 bases, with 7 bases between. Germline V gene sequence: CDR1 SNHLY, CDR2 FYNNEI. CDR3 amino acids: CASSGVNNQPQHF. CDR3 DNA sequence: TGTGCCAGCAGTGGGGTTAACAATCAGCCCCAGCATTTT.

The chain uses TRBV6-6 and TRBJ2-3, with 8 bases matching TRBD2. J was trimmed by 3 bases and V by 2 bases; bases with no gene match: 4. From germline, CDR1 is MNHNY and CDR2 SVGAGI (reference sequence). The CDR3 has 15 residues. The CDR3 spells CASSYPSSGTDTQYF. CDR3 DNA: TGTGCCAGCAGTTACCCCTCTAGCGGGACAGATACGCAGTATTTT.

V and J are TRBV6-4 and TRBJ1-2; possible D gene TRBD1, 5 bases. Per the germline V gene, CDR1 is MRHNA and CDR2 is SNTAGT. This CDR3 contains 15 residues. Trimming stripped 6 bases from V and 2 bases from J, with 16 bases between. CDR3 sequence: CASRRRQSLNYGYTF. In DNA, the CDR3 is TGTGCCAGCAGACGCCGACAGTCCTTAAACTATGGCTACACCTTC.

This clone has just a few counts. This rearrangement joins TRBV15 to TRBJ2-1, with TRBD1 matching over 11 bases. The germline gives CDR1 LNHNV, CDR2 YYDKDF (reference sequence). The junction had 7 bases not matched to a gene; V was cut back by 0 bases and J by 9 bases. The length of the CDR3 is 16 residues. CDR3 protein: CATSRDSGQGASEQFF. CDR3 sequence (DNA): TGTGCCACCAGCAGAGATAGTGGACAGGGGGCCAGTGAGCAGTTCTTC.

This clone was detected only once. V and J are TRBV2 and TRBJ1-2; perhaps TRBD1 as D (5 bases). This CDR3 region has 16 residues. Germline CDR1 and CDR2: SNHLY and FYNNEI. The V end lost 2 bases, the J end lost 3 bases, and 16 bases lay between the germline ends. This CDR3 reads CASSEPSGEVDYGYTF. The CDR3 nucleotides are TGTGCCAGCAGTGAACCTTCGGGGGAGGTGGACTATGGCTACACCTTC.

The chain links TRBV2 to TRBJ1-6, with 7 bases fitting TRBD1. The trim removed 5 bases at V and 4 bases at J, leaving 5 bases unmatched. Per germline, CDR1 SNHLY and CDR2 FYNNEI. CDR3 length equals 15 residues. CDR3 in DNA: TGTGCCAGCAGTTATGGACAGGATTATAATTCACCCCTCCACTTT. It translates to CASSYGQDYNSPLHF.

V is TRBV6-1 and J is TRBJ2-7; D gene unclear. V lost 2 bases and J 1 base, leaving 3 bases between the germline ends. This CDR3 is 12 amino acids long. Germline V gives CDR1 MNHNS, CDR2 SASEGT. CDR3 DNA sequence: TGTGCCAGCAGTGAACAGTCCTACGAGCAGTACTTC. Translated: CASSEQSYEQYF.

This clone appeared a single time. The rearrangement uses TRBV19 and TRBJ2-1, with 7 bases fitting TRBD1. CDR3 length: 16 residues. Germline lookup yields CDR1 LNHDA and CDR2 SQIVND (reference sequence). The V segment lost 6 bases and the J segment 2 bases; nucleotides outside the gene matches: 10. The CDR3 loop reads CASRPTDRATYNEQFF. The CDR3 nucleotides read TGTGCCAGTAGACCCACAGACAGGGCCACCTACAATGAGCAGTTCTTC.

This sequence joins TRBV3-1 (or the pseudogene TRBV3-2) and TRBJ2-1; tentative D call: TRBD2 (6 bases). V shed 10 bases and J shed 5 bases, with 30 bases lying between them. This CDR3 comprises 18 residues. Germline lookup yields CDR1 LGHDT and CDR2 YNNKEL (reference sequence). The CDR3 DNA sequence: TGTGCCACGGGGCGGAGGGCAGGGCCCCGAGGAAGGGACAATGAGCAGTTCTTC. It encodes CATGRRAGPRGRDNEQFF.

The chain couples TRBV18 to TRBJ2-3, with D tentatively TRBD1 or TRBD2 (5 bases each). Per germline, CDR1 KGHSH and CDR2 LQKENI. The CDR3 length is 17 residues. V lost 5 bases and J 4 bases, leaving 22 bases between the germline ends. In DNA, the CDR3 is TGTGCCAGCTCAACCGGGGACCTTTCGTTCGATTCAGATACGCAGTATTTT. This sequence encodes CASSTGDLSFDSDTQYF.

V and J are TRBV24-1 and TRBJ2-1; 7 positions agree with TRBD1. Trimming cost V 6 bases and J 0 bases; bases outside gene matches: 4. This CDR3 region has 15 residues. CDR1 is KGHDR, CDR2 SFDVKD, per germline. The CDR3 DNA reads as TGTGCCACCAGTATGGGACAGAGCTCCTACAATGAGCAGTTCTTC. Translating it yields CATSMGQSSYNEQFF.

This chain links TRBV30 with TRBJ2-5; TRBD2 might be the D (5 bases). V was trimmed by 2 bases and J by 3 bases, leaving 19 bases between them. The germline V gene encodes CDR1 GTSNPN and CDR2 SVGIG (reference sequence). CDR3 size: 16 residues. CDR3 sequence reads: CAWSPPEVTNEETQYF. Here the CDR3 DNA reads TGTGCCTGGAGTCCTCCCGAGGTGACTAACGAAGAGACCCAGTACTTC.

This rearrangement joins TRBV10-2 to TRBJ1-3; 7 nucleotides agree with TRBD1. Germline V gene data show CDR1 as WSHSY and CDR2 as SAAADI. The ends lost 4 bases at V and 2 bases at J; junction bases unmatched: 5. There are 15 residues in the CDR3. The CDR3 DNA is TGCGCCAGCAGTGGTTCCGGGACAGCTGGAAACACCATATATTTT. It translates to CASSGSGTAGNTIYF.

The chain carries TRBV2 and TRBJ1-1; no reliable D call. V shed 5 bases and J shed 1 base, with 14 bases lying between them. This CDR3 contains 15 residues. Germline assignment: CDR1 SNHLY and CDR2 FYNNEI. The DNA of the CDR3 is TGTGCCAGCAGTCGACGAGAGACGGAGAACACTGAAGCTTTCTTT. Its protein product is CASSRRETENTEAFF.

This chain links TRBV7-2 with TRBJ1-5; possible D gene TRBD1, 5 bases. This CDR3 is 15 amino acids long. Germline V gene data show CDR1 as SGHTA and CDR2 as FQGNSA. Trimming removed 5 bases from V and 7 bases from J, with 18 bases in between. The CDR3 is CASSVHGHGVQPQHF. Here the CDR3 DNA reads TGTGCCAGCAGCGTCCACGGACATGGGGTCCAGCCCCAGCATTTT. Supplemented by reference TRBV7-2 and TRBJ1-5, the full variable domain reads GAGVSQSPSNKVTEKGKDVELRCDPISGHTALYWYRQSLGQGLEFLIYFQGNSAPDKSGLPSDRFSAERTGGSVSTLTIQRTQQEDSAVYLCASSVHGHGVQPQHFGDGTRLSIL.

The gene calls are TRBV9 and TRBJ1-1, with D perhaps matching TRBD1 (5 bases). The CDR3 runs to 16 residues. The V and J ends lost 4 bases and 4 bases respectively, with 20 bases between them. The germline CDR1 and CDR2 sequences are SGDLS and YYNGEE. DNA of the CDR3: TGTGCCAGCAGCCCGGCAGGGATGGGTAAGGGCACTGAAGCTTTCTTT. Its protein product is CASSPAGMGKGTEAFF.